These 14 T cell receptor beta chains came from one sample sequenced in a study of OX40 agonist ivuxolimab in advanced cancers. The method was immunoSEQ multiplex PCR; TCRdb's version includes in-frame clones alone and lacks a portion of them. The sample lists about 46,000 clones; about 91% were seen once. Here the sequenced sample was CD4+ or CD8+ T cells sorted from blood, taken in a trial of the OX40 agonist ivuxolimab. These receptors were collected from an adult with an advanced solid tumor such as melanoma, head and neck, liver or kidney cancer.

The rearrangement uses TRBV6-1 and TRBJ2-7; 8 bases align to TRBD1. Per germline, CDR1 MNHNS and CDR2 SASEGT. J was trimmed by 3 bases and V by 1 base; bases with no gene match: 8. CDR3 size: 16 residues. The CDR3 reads CASSEVDGTGVYEQYV. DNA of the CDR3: TGTGCCAGCAGTGAAGTTGATGGGACAGGAGTCTACGAGCAGTACGTC.

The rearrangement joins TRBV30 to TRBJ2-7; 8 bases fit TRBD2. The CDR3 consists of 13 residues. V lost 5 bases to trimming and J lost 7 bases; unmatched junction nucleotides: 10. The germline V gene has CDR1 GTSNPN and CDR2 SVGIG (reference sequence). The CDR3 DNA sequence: TGTGCCTGGGGGACTAGTAGTTCGGAGGAGCAGTACTTC. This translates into CAWGTSSSEEQYF.

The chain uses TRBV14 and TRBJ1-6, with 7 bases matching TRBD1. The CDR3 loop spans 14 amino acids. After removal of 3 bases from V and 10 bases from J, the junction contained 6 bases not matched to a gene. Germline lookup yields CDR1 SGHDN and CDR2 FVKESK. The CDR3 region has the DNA TGTGCCAGCAGCCACTCCAGGGGGAAATCACCCCTCCACTTT. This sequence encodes CASSHSRGKSPLHF.

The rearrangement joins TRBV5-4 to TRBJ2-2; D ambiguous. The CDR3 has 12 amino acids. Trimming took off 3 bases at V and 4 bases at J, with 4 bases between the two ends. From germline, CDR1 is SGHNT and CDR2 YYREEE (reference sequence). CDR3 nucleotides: TGTGCCAGCAGCTCAGGCACCGGGGAGCTGTTTTTT. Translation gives CASSSGTGELFF.

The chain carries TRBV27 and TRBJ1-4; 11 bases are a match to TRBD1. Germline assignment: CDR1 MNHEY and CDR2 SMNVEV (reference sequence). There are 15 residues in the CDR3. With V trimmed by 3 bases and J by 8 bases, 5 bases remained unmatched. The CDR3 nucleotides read TGTGCCAGCAGTTTGGGGACAGGGGGACGAGAAAAACTGTTTTTT. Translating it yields CASSLGTGGREKLFF.

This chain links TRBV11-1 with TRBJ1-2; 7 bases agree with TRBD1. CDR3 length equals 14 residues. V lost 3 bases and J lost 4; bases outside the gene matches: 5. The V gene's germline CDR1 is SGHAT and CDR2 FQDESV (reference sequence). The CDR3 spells CASSLVGQSYGYTF. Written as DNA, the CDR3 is TGTGCCAGCAGCTTGGTGGGACAGAGCTATGGCTACACCTTC.

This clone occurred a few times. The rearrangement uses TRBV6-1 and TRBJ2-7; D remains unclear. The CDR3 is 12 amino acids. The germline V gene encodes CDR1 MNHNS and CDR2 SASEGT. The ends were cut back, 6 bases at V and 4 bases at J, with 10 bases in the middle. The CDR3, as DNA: TGTGCCAGCAGCTCTGGGGTTTACGAGCAGTACGTC. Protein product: CASSSGVYEQYV.

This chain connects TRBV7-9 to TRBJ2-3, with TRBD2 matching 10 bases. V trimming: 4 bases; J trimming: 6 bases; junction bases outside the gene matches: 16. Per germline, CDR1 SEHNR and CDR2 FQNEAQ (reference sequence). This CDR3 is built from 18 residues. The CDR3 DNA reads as TGTGCCAGCAGCTCGGGAAGGGTGGCTAGCGGGAGCGTGGATACGCAGTATTTT. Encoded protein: CASSSGRVASGSVDTQYF.

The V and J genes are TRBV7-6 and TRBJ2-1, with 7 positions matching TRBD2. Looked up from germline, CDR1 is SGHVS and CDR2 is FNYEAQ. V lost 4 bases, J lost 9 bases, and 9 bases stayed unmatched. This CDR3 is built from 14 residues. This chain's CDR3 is CASSSPAGEVEQFF. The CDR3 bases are TGTGCCAGCAGCTCTCCGGCGGGGGAGGTTGAGCAGTTCTTC.

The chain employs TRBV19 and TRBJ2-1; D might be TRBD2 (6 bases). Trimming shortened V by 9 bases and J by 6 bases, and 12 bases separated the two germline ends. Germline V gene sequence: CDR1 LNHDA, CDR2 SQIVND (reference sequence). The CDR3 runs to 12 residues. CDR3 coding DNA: TGTGCCAGCCTCGCGACTAGCAATGAGCAGTTCTTC. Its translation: CASLATSNEQFF. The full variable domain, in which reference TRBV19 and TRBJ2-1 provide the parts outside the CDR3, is DGGITQSPKYLFRKEGQNVTLSCEQNLNHDAMYWYRQDPGQGLRLIYYSQIVNDFQKGDIAEGYSVSREKKESFPLTVTSAQKNPTAFYLCASLATSNEQFFGPGTRLTVL.

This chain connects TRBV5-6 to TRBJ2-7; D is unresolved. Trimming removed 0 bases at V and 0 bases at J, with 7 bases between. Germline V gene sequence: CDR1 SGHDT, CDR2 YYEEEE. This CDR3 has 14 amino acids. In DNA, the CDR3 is TGTGCCAGCAGCTTGGAGGCAGACTCCTACGAGCAGTACGTC. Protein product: CASSLEADSYEQYV.

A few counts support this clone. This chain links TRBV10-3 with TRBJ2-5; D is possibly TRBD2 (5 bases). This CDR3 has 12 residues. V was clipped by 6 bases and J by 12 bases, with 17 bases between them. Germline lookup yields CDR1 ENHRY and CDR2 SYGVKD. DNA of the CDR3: TGTGCCATCAGGGCGGACGGGGTTGCGGAGTACTTC. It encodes CAIRADGVAEYF.

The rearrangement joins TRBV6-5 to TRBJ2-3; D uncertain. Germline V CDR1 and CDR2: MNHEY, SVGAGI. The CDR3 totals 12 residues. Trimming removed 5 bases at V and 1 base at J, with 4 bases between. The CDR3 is CASSPGTDTQYF. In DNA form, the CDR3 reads TGTGCCAGCAGTCCTGGCACAGATACGCAGTATTTT.

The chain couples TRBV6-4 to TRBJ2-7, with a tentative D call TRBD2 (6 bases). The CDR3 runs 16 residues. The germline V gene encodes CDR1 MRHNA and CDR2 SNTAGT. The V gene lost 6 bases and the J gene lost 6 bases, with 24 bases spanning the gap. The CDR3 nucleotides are TGTGCCAGCAGCCGCACCGTGGGGGGAGGAATAAGCGAGCAGTACTTC. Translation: CASSRTVGGGISEQYF.